Detailed here is one T cell receptor (beta chain). Its antigen has not been determined. The junction shows a germline mismatch at one end, possibly a read error. The CDR3, cysteine through phenylalanine, is 16 amino acids long. Only CDR3 DNA is held: 48 bases, read in frame from base 1. For CDR1 and CDR2, the germline V gene (reference sequence) lists SSHAT and FNYEAQ. The cohort comprised fewer than 700 healthy bone marrow donors. At the time of sampling, every cohort member was nominally healthy, though immune exposures that went unrecorded were likely present. The donor tested CMV seronegative and was one of the 352 seronegative cohort members. Every donor gave a peripheral blood sample, and the peripheral blood mononuclear cells from that sample were used for TCR beta sequencing. The Qiagen DNeasy Blood Extraction Kit was used to extract genomic DNA from the blood cell samples. Libraries were constructed by the immunoSEQ multiplex PCR assay. The multiplex PCR relied on a mix of 60 forward primers for TCR Vbeta segments and 13 reverse primers for TCR Jbeta segments. Amplification of the CDR3 region of rearranged TCR beta genes was performed with a multiplex PCR assay on genomic DNA. On the Illumina HiSeq System, the amplified TCR beta libraries were sequenced as 87-base-pair reads. Processing in the source paper ran as follows. A later analysis counted about 76 million unique TCR beta chains across the 666 repertoires, and 10 million to 12 million of these chains were shared by at least two donors. Raw reads were error-corrected and collapsed into unique sequences with a nearest-neighbor algorithm that merged closely related sequences to remove PCR and sequencing errors. To assign V, D and J gene segments, CDR3 sequences were aligned to IMGT reference sequences. Each retained sequence needed at least a six-nucleotide match to both a V gene segment and a J gene segment. A rearrangement counted as productive if the CDR3 had no stop codons and remained in frame with V and J, and every other rearrangement counted as non-productive. Following IMGT convention, CDR3 was defined as the stretch from the second conserved V-encoded cysteine up to the conserved J-encoded phenylalanine. The earlier analysis of about 620 of the donors excluded sequences that lacked an unambiguous match to a single V gene segment. An earlier analysis of over 450 of the donors classified V segments as functional when productive rearrangements were above 56.7% and as segregating when the standard deviation between donors was above 5%. A statistical classification framework was built for diagnosing cytomegalovirus status from the catalog of TCR beta chain sequences. In a later analysis, TCR nucleotide sequences were compared against IMGT/GENE-DB human TR gene sequences so that V and J genes could be assigned. In a later analysis, CDR3 sequences and most-parsimonious VDJ recombination scenarios were assigned using the TCRdist pipeline. A later analysis defined each TCR beta chain by its CDR3 amino acid sequence plus V-gene family, and excluded reads lacking a unique V-gene family. In a later analysis, nearly 600 highly shared, low-generation-probability nucleotide sequences were removed to address suspected cross-contamination and a sequencing artifact. In a later analysis, a clonal expansion index for each public chain was calculated from normalized within-repertoire ranks of inferred template counts. A later analysis computed generation probabilities with a VDJ recombination model fitted to out-of-frame rearrangements, and checked the results against IGoR. In a later analysis, TCR-TCR, TCR-HLA and TCR-CMV co-occurrence was scored with hypergeometric tests, and a repertoire-size bias correction was applied to TCR pairs. To estimate false discovery rates, a later analysis permuted the HLA or CMV assignments 20 times. In a later analysis, co-occurring TCRs were grouped with DBSCAN, and TCRdist sequence similarity was added when clustering was performed within HLA-allele-positive subsets. For co-occurrence clustering, repertoires with fewer than 30,000 or more than 120,000 public chains were excluded, along with several repertoires with anomalous nucleotide sharing. TCRdb took this table from immuneACCESS and kept in-frame rearrangements with V and J called. Such tables lack part of the clones; where checked against another copy, unresolved V genes explain under half of the gap, and the rest is unexplained. That table furnishes V, J and clone size, whereas the DNA furnished D and trimming. The table for this sample lists about 64,000 clones; roughly 87% of them were counted only once. The ten largest clones take up about 10% of the sample.

This record belongs to a study of cytomegalovirus exposure and HLA in healthy donors (dated by TCRdb to 2016 to 2017). With regard to the full study: In an earlier analysis of some 550 of the donors, about 260 Gb of sequence data and about 110 million unique TCR beta sequences from about 179 million T cells were reported. The study aimed to test whether cataloging public T cell receptors could reveal signatures of past pathogen exposure. Donor age, sex, ethnicity and CMV serostatus were compiled together with the repertoire data. In a later analysis, previously published TCR beta repertoires from some 640 donors were re-analyzed and high-resolution HLA genotyping was added so that TCR occurrence patterns could be studied. Both class I and class II loci were covered by HLA typing, at four-digit resolution. A separate validation cohort of some 130 different subjects was used in addition to the 666-subject first cohort. About five DR-DQ haplotypes were treated as single units for association and clustering because of strong linkage in the cohort. All discovery cohort repertoires had been generated on a single sequencing platform. An earlier analysis of some 500 of the donors used high-throughput TCR beta sequencing to judge whether each TCR beta V gene segment behaved as functional or pseudogenic. The study profiled the T cell repertoires of 550 to 700 subjects by immunosequencing and related them to cytomegalovirus serostatus. The number of donors typed differed by locus, with about 620-630 for A, B, C, DRB1 and DQB1, more than 500 for DQA1, about 610 for DPA1, and around 450 for DPB1. Among some 410 genotyped donors of the cohort, an average of roughly 230,000 unique TCR beta nucleotide sequences was sequenced per donor, of which roughly 17% were non-productive. An early release that covered around 590 HLA-typed donors contained about 300 gigabases of sequencing data and roughly 84 million unique TCR sequences. Genome-wide SNP genotypes for about 65% of the 666 donors were used in a later genetic analysis, which treated that subset as a discovery cohort. Of the roughly 430 genotyped donors, roughly 80% fell in the genetic ancestry cluster associated with self-reported Caucasian donors. High-throughput TCR immunosequencing, statistical association of individual TCRs with disease status, and machine learning were combined to predict cytomegalovirus infection status. Rather than using new phenotypic data, the later analysis identified candidate immune exposures from TCR beta sequences and from how often those sequences occurred across donors. Results the study describes overall, beyond this receptor: Roughly uniform sequencing depth across donors was assumed in presence/absence analyses, although this assumption may not hold. Assigning TCR associations to individual alleles was difficult when HLA alleles, especially DR and DQ, strongly co-occurred. Immune exposure information for the cohort was limited to CMV serostatus. In both the original and validation cohorts, the classifier was reported to diagnose cytomegalovirus status with high specificity and sensitivity. Because the 87-base-pair reads could not distinguish some IMGT-functional V segments, including TRBV6-2 and TRBV6-3, those segments were excluded. HLA typing was unavailable for some donors at each locus, so association tests used only the typed subset. Because counts were too low, 15 to 20 rarely observed V segments, including chromosome 9 orphons, were left out of the earlier analysis of 587 of the donors. In a later analysis, most CMV-associated TCR beta chains were found to appear HLA-restricted, with HLA associations seemingly driven largely by CMV exposure. A total of 164 TCR beta chains were listed by the study as associated with cytomegalovirus. The cohort was sequenced for TCR beta chains only, and without alpha or paired-chain data the features that could be detected were limited. A few of the identified cytomegalovirus-associated TCR beta chains were confirmed in vitro to be specific for cytomegalovirus antigens. According to a later analysis, parvovirus B19, influenza, CMV and Epstein-Barr virus appeared linked to several top co-occurrence clusters. It was suggested by the authors that the approach could potentially be generalized to other disease states and immunological phenotypes. Across donors, most TCR sequences were observed very rarely, whereas some public TCRs were present in many individuals. A further reported finding was that TCR beta sequences accurately predicted the HLA-A and HLA-B alleles for most subjects in the first cohort. In a later analysis, HLA-associated TCR beta chains were found to be more clonally expanded and to have lower generation probabilities than equally common non-associated chains. Specific HLA alleles were associated with about 17,000 TCR beta sequences at a false discovery rate of 0.05 in a later analysis. According to a later analysis, TCR association rates differed among HLA loci, with DRB1 alleles showing the most associated TCRs and HLA-C alleles showing the fewest. Linkage disequilibrium might explain the correlated functional status among segregating V segments, but an unknown experimental factor could not be ruled out. V-gene and J-gene trimming of TCR beta chains was associated with a missense DCLRE1C variant in a later genetic analysis, and the association was replicated in an independent cohort. In a later genetic analysis, fewer N-insertions in productive TCRs were reported among donors in an Asian-associated ancestry cluster than the roughly 700-donor mean. Broadly in line with IMGT annotations, most TCR beta V segments showed up in productive rearrangements about 87% or about 30% of the time in an earlier analysis of some 590 of the donors. A cluster of highly shared sequence variants was judged likely to be a technical artifact of the sequencing pipeline.

This receptor was identified in a female donor in good health and CMV-seronegative. What was sequenced was PBMCs. The chain links TRBV7-7 with TRBJ2-5, and TRBD2 matches 7 of the central bases. CDR3 sequence: CASSPGGILAQETQYF. The DNA sequence is TGTGCTAGCAGCCCCGGGGGGATTTTGGCTCAAGAGACCCAGTACTTC.